The T cell receptor (beta chain) under discussion was sequenced for a study of Graves' ophthalmopathy and Graves' hyperthyroidism. Germline assignment: CDR1 SGHRS and CDR2 YFSETQ. Between the trimmed V and J ends, which lost 4 bases and 0 bases, there was a span of 14 bases. CDR3 size: 15 residues. The sequenced template was RNA, covering the TCR beta CDR3 region. HTBI-primed RT-PCR formed the first round, and a multiplex PCR formed the second. MiXCR, run by TCRdb on the multiplex PCR reads, gives a single entry per CDR3 protein. The sample records hundreds of thousands of distinct CDR3 sequences, roughly two fifths being singletons.

The clonotype comes from an adult man with Graves' ophthalmopathy. Material: peripheral blood. This chain joins TRBV5-1 and TRBJ2-7, with D maybe TRBD1 (6 bases). Here the CDR3 DNA reads TGCGCCAGCAGCCCAGGGACATCGTACTCCTACGAGCAGTACTTC. Its translation: CASSPGTSYSYEQYF.